The clone carrying this T cell receptor (beta chain) was counted between two and nine times. Its antigen is undetermined. These data come from a study of beta chain features in type 1 diabetes. Findings and limits, study-wide: Healthy donors had naive, central memory and Treg TCRB repertoires that appeared less similar than those seen among patients.

Trimming removed 1 base at V and 2 bases at J, with 20 bases between. The germline V gene encodes CDR1 MDHEN and CDR2 SYDVKM. The CDR3 is 18 residues long. Of the isolated RNA, all was reverse transcribed, and so the sequenced material was expressed TCRB transcripts. Using immunoSEQ multiplex PCR, the repertoire was profiled, and TCRdb retains in-frame clones only, with some absent. The sample lists over 150,000 clones; 7.5% to 10% were seen once. This sequence joins TRBV28 and TRBJ1-2, with D unclear. The sequenced sample was central memory CD4+ T cells from blood. This TCR came from a man in his late teens or twenties in good health. This CDR3 reads CASSLLKGRARGNYGYTF. The CDR3 DNA reads as TGTGCCAGCAGTTTATTGAAGGGAAGGGCCCGAGGGAACTATGGCTACACCTTC.